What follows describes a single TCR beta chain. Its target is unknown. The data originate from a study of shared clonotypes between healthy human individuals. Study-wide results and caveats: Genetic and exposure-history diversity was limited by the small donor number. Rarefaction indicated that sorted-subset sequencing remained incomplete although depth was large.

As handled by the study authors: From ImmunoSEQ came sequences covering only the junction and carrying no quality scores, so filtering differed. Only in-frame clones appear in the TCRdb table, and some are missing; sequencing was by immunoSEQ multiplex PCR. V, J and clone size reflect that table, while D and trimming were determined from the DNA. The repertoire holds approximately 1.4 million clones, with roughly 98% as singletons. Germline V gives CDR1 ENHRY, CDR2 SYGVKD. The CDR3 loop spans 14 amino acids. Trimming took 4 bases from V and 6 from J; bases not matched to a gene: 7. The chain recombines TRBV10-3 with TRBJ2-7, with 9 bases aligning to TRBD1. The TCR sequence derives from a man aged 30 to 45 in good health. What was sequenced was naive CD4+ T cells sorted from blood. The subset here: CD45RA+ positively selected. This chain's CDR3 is CAISATGGLGEQYF. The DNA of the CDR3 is TGTGCCATCAGTGCAACAGGGGGCCTGGGCGAGCAGTACTTC.